This T cell receptor beta chain was obtained from a study of control samples from healthy donors and cancer patients. Some clones are missing from TCRdb's copy, which holds only in-frame ones; the method was immunoSEQ multiplex PCR. Of about 28,000 clones listed, just under 90% are singletons. The V end was cut by 3 bases, the J end by 5 bases, with 9 bases between. This CDR3 region has 13 residues. Germline CDR1 is KGHSH and CDR2 is LQKENI. Source material: PBMCs. This clonotype was sampled from a woman in her thirties or forties with lung cancer. The rearrangement uses TRBV18 and TRBJ2-3; D gene ambiguous. Here the CDR3 reads CASSPPIVDTQYF. In DNA, the CDR3 is TGTGCCAGCTCACCTCCGATTGTAGATACGCAGTATTTT. The whole variable domain, filled in from reference TRBV18 and TRBJ2-3, reads NAGVMQNPRHLVRRRGQEARLRCSPMKGHSHVYWYRQLPEEGLKFMVYLQKENIIDESGMPKERFSAEFPKEGPSILRIQQVVRGDSAAYFCASSPPIVDTQYFGPGTRLTVL.